A selection of T cell receptor beta chains follows, all from one sample in a study of cytomegalovirus exposure and HLA in healthy donors. Sequencing used immunoSEQ multiplex PCR; TCRdb keeps in-frame clones, though not all of them. In the table there are 99,000 or so clones, 60% to 80% of which are singletons. Input material: PBMCs. The receptors here all came from a middle-aged woman in good health and CMV-seropositive. CDR3s include the opening cysteine and the closing phenylalanine or tryptophan. Each record gives: J gene, clone size, V gene, D gene, CDR3 protein. D genes are given only for firm matches. Part of the rows lack a size; the others show once, few, many or a class for expanded clones.

J: TRBJ2-3; size: NA; V: TRBV19; D: TRBD2; CDR3: CASGGLVGLTDTQYF
J: TRBJ2-2; size: once; V: TRBV11-2; D: NA; CDR3: CASTRTANTGELFF
J: TRBJ2-1; size: NA; V: TRBV9; D: TRBD1; CDR3: CASSLGTGTVTEQFF
J: TRBJ2-5; size: NA; V: TRBV5-1; D: NA; CDR3: CASSLAVQETQYF
J: TRBJ2-2; size: NA; V: TRBV14; D: NA; CDR3: CASSQEAEKYKVYGELFF
J: TRBJ2-3; size: few; V: TRBV4-2; D: TRBD2; CDR3: CASSYLSGSRNTQYF
J: TRBJ2-7; size: few; V: TRBV6-5; D: NA; CDR3: CASSRGSGGPYEQYF
J: TRBJ2-5; size: once; V: TRBV27; D: TRBD1; CDR3: CASSPHASGQGRAETQYF
J: TRBJ2-2; size: NA; V: TRBV7-9; D: TRBD2; CDR3: CASSRNGKRGNTGELFF
J: TRBJ1-4; size: NA; V: TRBV19; D: TRBD1; CDR3: CASSMGQLKLFF
J: TRBJ2-1; size: NA; V: TRBV18; D: TRBD2; CDR3: CASSPLAGSYNEQFF
J: TRBJ1-5; size: NA; V: TRBV2; D: NA; CDR3: CASSDGGGYQPQHF
J: TRBJ2-1; size: NA; V: TRBV28; D: TRBD2; CDR3: CTSLTSGLLMYNEQFF
J: TRBJ2-5; size: NA; V: TRBV5-1; D: TRBD2; CDR3: CASSLAGETQYF
J: TRBJ1-1; size: NA; V: TRBV6-1; D: NA; CDR3: CASSKPGNTEAFF
J: TRBJ2-1; size: NA; V: TRBV9; D: TRBD2; CDR3: CASGAGASNEQFF
J: TRBJ2-7; size: NA; V: TRBV7-8; D: NA; CDR3: CASSPQGGEQYF
J: TRBJ1-2; size: NA; V: TRBV11-2; D: NA; CDR3: CASGREHYGYTF
J: TRBJ2-1; size: NA; V: TRBV7-8; D: TRBD2; CDR3: CASSPGLAGGQKDNEQFF
J: TRBJ2-1; size: few; V: TRBV5-4; D: TRBD2; CDR3: CASSFRSGRDNEQFF
J: TRBJ2-2; size: NA; V: TRBV2; D: NA; CDR3: CASSEVQRTGELFF
J: TRBJ2-7; size: NA; V: TRBV28; D: TRBD1; CDR3: CASSLKGRGPPEQYF
J: TRBJ1-6; size: NA; V: TRBV5-1; D: TRBD1; CDR3: CASSSTGQKHSPLHF
J: TRBJ1-1; size: NA; V: TRBV5-5; D: TRBD1; CDR3: CASSLRQGKRNTEAFF
J: TRBJ2-7; size: NA; V: TRBV4-1; D: NA; CDR3: CASSQIRTPTEQYF
J: TRBJ1-2; size: NA; V: TRBV13; D: NA; CDR3: CASSLGTRANYGYTF
J: TRBJ2-7; size: NA; V: TRBV5-1; D: TRBD1; CDR3: CASSLLTGSYEQYF
J: TRBJ1-1; size: few; V: TRBV11-3; D: NA; CDR3: CASRPRDGRNTEAFF
J: TRBJ2-3; size: NA; V: TRBV5-1; D: NA; CDR3: CASSLGAGYTDTQYF
J: TRBJ2-5; size: NA; V: TRBV7-2; D: TRBD2; CDR3: CASSLVAPAGGGQETQYF
J: TRBJ2-5; size: NA; V: TRBV4-2; D: TRBD2; CDR3: CASSQVRGGGETQYF
J: TRBJ2-3; size: NA; V: TRBV6-5; D: NA; CDR3: CASYSFGATDTQYF
J: TRBJ1-4; size: NA; V: TRBV28; D: NA; CDR3: CASSEDTPTNEKLFF
J: TRBJ2-1; size: NA; V: TRBV7-3; D: TRBD2; CDR3: CASSRTSAYNEQFF
J: TRBJ2-7; size: medium-sized; V: TRBV6-1; D: NA; CDR3: CASSETPLTAVSYEQYF
J: TRBJ2-2; size: NA; V: TRBV7-3; D: TRBD1; CDR3: CASSDRGRDTGELFF
J: TRBJ1-2; size: NA; V: TRBV5-5; D: NA; CDR3: CASSLSGGHYGYTF
J: TRBJ2-3; size: NA; V: TRBV7-9; D: NA; CDR3: CASSGSGADTQYF
J: TRBJ2-1; size: once; V: TRBV18; D: TRBD2; CDR3: CASSPLAGDYNEQFF
J: TRBJ1-6; size: NA; V: TRBV5-1; D: NA; CDR3: CASRMGSSPLHF
J: TRBJ1-2; size: NA; V: TRBV2; D: NA; CDR3: CASSARQSHYGYTF
J: TRBJ1-3; size: NA; V: TRBV4-2; D: NA; CDR3: CASSQDGSYSGNTIYF
J: TRBJ2-7; size: few; V: TRBV7-9; D: NA; CDR3: CATSLNSYSYEQYF
J: TRBJ2-7; size: NA; V: TRBV11-2; D: TRBD2; CDR3: CASSKAGARYEQYF
J: TRBJ2-3; size: NA; V: TRBV7-8; D: NA; CDR3: CASSLGPGGWGGPSTDTQYF
J: TRBJ2-7; size: once; V: TRBV28; D: NA; CDR3: CASTTGTPNYEQYF
J: TRBJ1-5; size: once; V: TRBV19; D: TRBD1; CDR3: CASRIQLSAPSGTGFVQPQHF
J: TRBJ2-1; size: NA; V: TRBV18; D: TRBD2; CDR3: CASSSLAGGNEQFF
J: TRBJ2-2; size: NA; V: TRBV5-1; D: NA; CDR3: CASSLGGAITGHTGELFF
J: TRBJ1-4; size: NA; V: TRBV10-3; D: NA; CDR3: CAISDSARRDEKLFF
J: TRBJ2-2; size: NA; V: TRBV7-2; D: NA; CDR3: CASSTRTRAGKLFF
J: TRBJ2-7; size: NA; V: TRBV28; D: NA; CDR3: CASSRVTGPTYEQYF
J: TRBJ1-2; size: NA; V: TRBV11-3; D: TRBD1; CDR3: CASSPRTGANYGYTF
J: TRBJ2-7; size: NA; V: TRBV7-2; D: NA; CDR3: CASSLAGAGTYEQYF
J: TRBJ1-4; size: NA; V: TRBV27; D: TRBD1; CDR3: CASSLGQGDEKLFF
J: TRBJ2-3; size: few; V: TRBV2; D: TRBD2; CDR3: CASSEGGLAGVGDTQYF
J: TRBJ1-6; size: NA; V: TRBV18; D: NA; CDR3: CASSPYSGQNYNSPLHF
J: TRBJ1-1; size: once; V: TRBV28; D: TRBD1; CDR3: CASSIPTGGHTEAFF